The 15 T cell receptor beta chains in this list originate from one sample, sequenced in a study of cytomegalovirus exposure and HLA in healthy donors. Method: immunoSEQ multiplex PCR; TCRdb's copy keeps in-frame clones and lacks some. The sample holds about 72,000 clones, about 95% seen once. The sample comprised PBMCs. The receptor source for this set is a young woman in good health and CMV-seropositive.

CDR3 DNA: TGTGCCAGTAGACCCCAGGGGGACAGGGATTATCAGCCCCAGCATTTT. Protein: CASRPQGDRDYQPQHF. The V and J genes are TRBV19 and TRBJ1-5; 9 bases align to TRBD1. The CDR3 is made up of 16 amino acids. CDR1 and CDR2 from the germline V gene are LNHDA and SQIVND (reference sequence). Trimming took 6 bases from V and 5 from J; bases not matched to a gene: 11.

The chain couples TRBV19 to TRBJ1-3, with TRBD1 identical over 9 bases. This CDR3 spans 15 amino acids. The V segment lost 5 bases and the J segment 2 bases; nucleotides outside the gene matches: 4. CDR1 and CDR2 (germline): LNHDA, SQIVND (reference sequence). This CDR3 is CASSQDRGAGNTIYF. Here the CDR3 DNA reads TGTGCCAGTAGTCAGGACAGGGGCGCTGGAAACACCATATATTTT.

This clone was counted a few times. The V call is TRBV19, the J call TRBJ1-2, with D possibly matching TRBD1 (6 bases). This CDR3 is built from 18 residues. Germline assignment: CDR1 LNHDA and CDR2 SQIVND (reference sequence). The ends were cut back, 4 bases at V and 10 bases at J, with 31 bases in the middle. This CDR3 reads CASSKIWTVIKPWDDYTF. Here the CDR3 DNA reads TGTGCCAGTAGTAAGATATGGACAGTTATCAAACCGTGGGATGACTACACCTTC.

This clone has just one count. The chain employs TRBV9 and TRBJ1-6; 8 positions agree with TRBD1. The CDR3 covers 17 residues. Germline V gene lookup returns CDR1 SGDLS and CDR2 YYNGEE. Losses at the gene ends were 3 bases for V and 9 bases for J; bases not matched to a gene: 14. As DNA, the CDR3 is TGTGCCAGCAGCGCCTTTGGGGGAGACAGGGGTGGTTCACCCCTCCACTTT. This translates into CASSAFGGDRGGSPLHF.

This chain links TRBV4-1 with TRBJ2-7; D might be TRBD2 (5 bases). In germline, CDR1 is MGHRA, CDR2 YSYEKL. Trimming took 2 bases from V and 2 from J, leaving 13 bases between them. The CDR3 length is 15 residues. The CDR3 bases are TGCGCCAGCAGCCAAACGGAGGCCCCTGCCTACGAGCAGTACTTC. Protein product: CASSQTEAPAYEQYF.

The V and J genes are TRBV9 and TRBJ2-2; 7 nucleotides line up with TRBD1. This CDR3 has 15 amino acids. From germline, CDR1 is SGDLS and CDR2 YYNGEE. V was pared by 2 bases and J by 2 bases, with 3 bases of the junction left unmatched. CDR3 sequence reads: CASSVGTVNTGELFF. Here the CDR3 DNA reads TGTGCCAGCAGCGTCGGGACAGTAAACACCGGGGAGCTGTTTTTT.

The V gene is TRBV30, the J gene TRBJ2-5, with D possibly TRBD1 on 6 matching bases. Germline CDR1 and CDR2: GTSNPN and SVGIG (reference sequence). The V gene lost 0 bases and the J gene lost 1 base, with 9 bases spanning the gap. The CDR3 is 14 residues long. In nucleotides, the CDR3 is TGTGCCTGGAGTGTACAGGGCACCCAAGAGACCCAGTACTTC. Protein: CAWSVQGTQETQYF.

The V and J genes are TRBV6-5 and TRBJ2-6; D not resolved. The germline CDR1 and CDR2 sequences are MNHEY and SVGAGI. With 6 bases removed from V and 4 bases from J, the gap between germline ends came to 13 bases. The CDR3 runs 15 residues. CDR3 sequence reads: CASSPRFNGANVLTF. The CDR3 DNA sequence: TGTGCCAGCAGCCCCAGGTTCAACGGGGCCAACGTCCTGACTTTC.

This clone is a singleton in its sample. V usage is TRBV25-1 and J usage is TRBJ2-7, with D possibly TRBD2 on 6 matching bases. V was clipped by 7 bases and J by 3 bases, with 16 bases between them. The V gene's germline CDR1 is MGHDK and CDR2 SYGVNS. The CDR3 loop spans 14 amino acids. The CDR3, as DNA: TGTGCCAGCAACCCCCGAGGGAGGAGCTACGAGCAGTACTTC. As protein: CASNPRGRSYEQYF.

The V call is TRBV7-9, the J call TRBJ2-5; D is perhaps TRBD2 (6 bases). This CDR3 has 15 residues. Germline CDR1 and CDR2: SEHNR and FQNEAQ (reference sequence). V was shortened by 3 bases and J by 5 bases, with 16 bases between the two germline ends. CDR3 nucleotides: TGTGCCAGCAGCTTCCTTACGGGAGTCGAGGAGACCCAGTACTTC. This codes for CASSFLTGVEETQYF. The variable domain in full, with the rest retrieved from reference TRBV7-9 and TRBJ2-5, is DTGVSQNPRHKITKRGQNVTFRCDPISEHNRLYWYRQTLGQGPEFLTYFQNEAQLEKSRLLSDRFSAERPKGSFSTLEIQRTEQGDSAMYLCASSFLTGVEETQYFGPGTRLLVL.

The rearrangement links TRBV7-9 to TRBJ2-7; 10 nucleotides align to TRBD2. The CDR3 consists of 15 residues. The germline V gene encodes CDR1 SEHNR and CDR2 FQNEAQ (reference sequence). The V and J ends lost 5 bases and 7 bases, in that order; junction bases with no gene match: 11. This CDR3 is CASSQPAGGPGEQYF. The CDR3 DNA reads TGTGCCAGCAGCCAACCAGCGGGAGGGCCGGGTGAGCAGTACTTC. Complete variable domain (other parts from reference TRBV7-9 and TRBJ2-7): DTGVSQNPRHKITKRGQNVTFRCDPISEHNRLYWYRQTLGQGPEFLTYFQNEAQLEKSRLLSDRFSAERPKGSFSTLEIQRTEQGDSAMYLCASSQPAGGPGEQYFGPGTRLTVT.

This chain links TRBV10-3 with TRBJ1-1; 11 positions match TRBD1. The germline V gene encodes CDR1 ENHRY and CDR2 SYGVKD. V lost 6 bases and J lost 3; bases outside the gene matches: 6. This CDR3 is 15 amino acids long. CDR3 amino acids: CAIRRDRGLDTEAFF. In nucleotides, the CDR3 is TGTGCCATCAGAAGGGACAGGGGGTTAGACACTGAAGCTTTCTTT.

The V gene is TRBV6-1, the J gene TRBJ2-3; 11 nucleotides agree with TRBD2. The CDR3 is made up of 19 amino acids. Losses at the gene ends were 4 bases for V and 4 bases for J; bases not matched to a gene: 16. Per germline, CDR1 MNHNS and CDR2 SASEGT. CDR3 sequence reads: CASSADRPPTSGSADTQYF. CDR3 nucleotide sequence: TGTGCCAGCAGTGCCGACCGCCCCCCAACTAGCGGGAGCGCAGATACGCAGTATTTT.

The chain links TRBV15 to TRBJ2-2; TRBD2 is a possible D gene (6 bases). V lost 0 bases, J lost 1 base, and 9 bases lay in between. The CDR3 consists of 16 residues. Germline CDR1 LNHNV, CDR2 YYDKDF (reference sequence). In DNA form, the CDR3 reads TGTGCCACCAGCAGAGATATGGGGGGGAACACCGGGGAGCTGTTTTTT. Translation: CATSRDMGGNTGELFF.

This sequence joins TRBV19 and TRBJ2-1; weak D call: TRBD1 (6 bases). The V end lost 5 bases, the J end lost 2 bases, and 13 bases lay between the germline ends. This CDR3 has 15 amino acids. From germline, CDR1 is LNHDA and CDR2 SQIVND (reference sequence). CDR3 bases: TGTGCCAGTAGTCCCCGCACAGGGCCCTACAATGAGCAGTTCTTC. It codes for CASSPRTGPYNEQFF. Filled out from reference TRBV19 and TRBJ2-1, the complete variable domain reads DGGITQSPKYLFRKEGQNVTLSCEQNLNHDAMYWYRQDPGQGLRLIYYSQIVNDFQKGDIAEGYSVSREKKESFPLTVTSAQKNPTAFYLCASSPRTGPYNEQFFGPGTRLTVL.